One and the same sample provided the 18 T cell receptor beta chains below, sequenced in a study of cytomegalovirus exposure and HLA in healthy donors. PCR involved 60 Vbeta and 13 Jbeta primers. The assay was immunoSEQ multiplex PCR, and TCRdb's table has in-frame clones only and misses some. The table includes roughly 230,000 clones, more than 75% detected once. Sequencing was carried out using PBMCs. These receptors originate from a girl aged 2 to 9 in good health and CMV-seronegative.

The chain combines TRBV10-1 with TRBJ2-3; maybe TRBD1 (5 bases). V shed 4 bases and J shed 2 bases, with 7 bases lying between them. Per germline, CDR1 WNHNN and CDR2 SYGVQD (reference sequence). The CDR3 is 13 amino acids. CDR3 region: CASSGQNTDTQYF. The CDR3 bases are TGCGCCAGCAGTGGACAGAACACAGATACGCAGTATTTT.

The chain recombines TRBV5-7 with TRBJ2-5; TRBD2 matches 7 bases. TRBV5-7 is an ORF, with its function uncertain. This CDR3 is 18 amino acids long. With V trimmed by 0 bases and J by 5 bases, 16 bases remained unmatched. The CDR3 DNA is TGTGCCAGCAGCTTGGCCGTGGCAGGAACTAGCGTCGGGGAGACCCAGTACTTC. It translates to CASSLAVAGTSVGETQYF.

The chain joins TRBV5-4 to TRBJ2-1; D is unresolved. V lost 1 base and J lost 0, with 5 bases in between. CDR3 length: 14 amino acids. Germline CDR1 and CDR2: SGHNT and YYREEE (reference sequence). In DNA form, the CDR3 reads TGTGCCAGCAGCTTGCCAAACTCCTACAATGAGCAGTTCTTC. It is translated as CASSLPNSYNEQFF. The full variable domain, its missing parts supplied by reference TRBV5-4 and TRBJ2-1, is ETGVTQSPTHLIKTRGQQVTLRCSSQSGHNTVSWYQQALGQGPQFIFQYYREEENGRGNFPPRFSGLQFPNYSSELNVNALELDDSALYLCASSLPNSYNEQFFGPGTRLTVL.

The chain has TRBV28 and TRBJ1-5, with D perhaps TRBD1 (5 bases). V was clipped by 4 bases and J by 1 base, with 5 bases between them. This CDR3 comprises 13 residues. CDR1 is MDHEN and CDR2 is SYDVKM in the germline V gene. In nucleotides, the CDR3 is TGTGCCAGCAGTTGGGGCAGCAATCAGCCCCAGCATTTT. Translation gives CASSWGSNQPQHF.

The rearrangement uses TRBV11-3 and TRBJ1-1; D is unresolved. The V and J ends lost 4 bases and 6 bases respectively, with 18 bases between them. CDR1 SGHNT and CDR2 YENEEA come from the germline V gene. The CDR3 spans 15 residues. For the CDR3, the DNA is TGTGCCAGCAGCTCGTACCGATGGGGAGGCGCTGAAGCTTTCTTT. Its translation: CASSSYRWGGAEAFF.

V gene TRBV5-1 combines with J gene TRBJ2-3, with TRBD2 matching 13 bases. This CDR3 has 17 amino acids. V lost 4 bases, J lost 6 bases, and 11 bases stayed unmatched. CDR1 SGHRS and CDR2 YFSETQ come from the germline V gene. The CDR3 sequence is CASSPQPLAGGEDTQYF. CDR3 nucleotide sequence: TGCGCCAGCAGCCCACAACCACTAGCGGGAGGGGAGGATACGCAGTATTTT.

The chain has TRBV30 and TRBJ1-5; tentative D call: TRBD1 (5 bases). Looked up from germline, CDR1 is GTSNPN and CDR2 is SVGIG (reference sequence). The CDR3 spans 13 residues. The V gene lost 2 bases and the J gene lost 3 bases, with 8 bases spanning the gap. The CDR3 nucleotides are TGTGCCTGGAGTCGCAGGGACAATCAGCCCCAGCATTTT. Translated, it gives CAWSRRDNQPQHF.

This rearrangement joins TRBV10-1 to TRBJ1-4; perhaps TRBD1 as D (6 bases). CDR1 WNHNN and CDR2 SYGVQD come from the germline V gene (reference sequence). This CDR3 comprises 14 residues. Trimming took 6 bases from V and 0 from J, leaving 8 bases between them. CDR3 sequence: CASRWTATNEKLFF. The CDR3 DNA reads TGCGCCAGCAGGTGGACAGCAACTAATGAAAAACTGTTTTTT.

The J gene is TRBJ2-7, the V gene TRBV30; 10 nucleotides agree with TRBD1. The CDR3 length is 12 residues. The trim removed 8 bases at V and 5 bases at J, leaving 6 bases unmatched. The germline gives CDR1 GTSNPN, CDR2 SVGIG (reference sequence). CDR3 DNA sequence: TGTGCCGGACAGGGGGAGCCTGACGAGCAGTACTTC. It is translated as CAGQGEPDEQYF.

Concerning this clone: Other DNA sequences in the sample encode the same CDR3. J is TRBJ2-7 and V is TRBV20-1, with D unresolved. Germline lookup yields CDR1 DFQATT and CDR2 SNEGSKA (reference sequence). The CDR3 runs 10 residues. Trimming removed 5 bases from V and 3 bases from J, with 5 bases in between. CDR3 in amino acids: CSAYSYEQYF. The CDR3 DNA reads TGCAGTGCTTACAGCTACGAGCAGTACTTC.

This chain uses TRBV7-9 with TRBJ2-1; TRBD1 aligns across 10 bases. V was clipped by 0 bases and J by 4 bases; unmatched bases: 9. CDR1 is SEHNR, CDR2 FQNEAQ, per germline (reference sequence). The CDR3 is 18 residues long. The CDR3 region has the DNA TGTGCCAGCAGCTTAGCGAGGTTTAGGGACAGGGGATACAATGAGCAGTTCTTC. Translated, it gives CASSLARFRDRGYNEQFF.

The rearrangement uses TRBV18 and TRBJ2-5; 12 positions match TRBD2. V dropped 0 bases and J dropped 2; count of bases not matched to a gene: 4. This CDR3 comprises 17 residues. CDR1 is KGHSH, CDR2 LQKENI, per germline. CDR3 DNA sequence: TGTGCCAGCTCACCACCGGGAGGACTAGCGGGGCAAGAGACCCAGTACTTC. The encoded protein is CASSPPGGLAGQETQYF.

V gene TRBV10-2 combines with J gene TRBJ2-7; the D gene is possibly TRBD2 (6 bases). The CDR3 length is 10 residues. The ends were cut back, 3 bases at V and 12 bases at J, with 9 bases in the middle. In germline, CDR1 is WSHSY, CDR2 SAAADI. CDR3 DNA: TGCGCCAGCAGTGACGGGAGTGTGTACTTC. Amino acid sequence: CASSDGSVYF.

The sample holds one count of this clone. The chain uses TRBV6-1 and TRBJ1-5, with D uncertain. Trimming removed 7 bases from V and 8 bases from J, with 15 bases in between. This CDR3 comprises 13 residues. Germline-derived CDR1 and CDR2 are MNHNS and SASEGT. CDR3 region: CASNVHSNEPQHF. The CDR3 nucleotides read TGTGCCAGCAACGTTCACAGTAATGAGCCCCAGCATTTT.

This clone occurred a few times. The CDR3 loop is CASSSTGAENTEAFF. CDR3 sequence (DNA): TGCGCCAGCAGCTCGACAGGGGCGGAGAACACTGAAGCTTTCTTT. The V call is TRBV5-1, the J call TRBJ1-1, with 8 bases fitting TRBD1. The V and J ends lost 3 bases and 1 base, in that order; junction bases with no gene match: 5. This CDR3 spans 15 amino acids. The germline gives CDR1 SGHRS, CDR2 YFSETQ.

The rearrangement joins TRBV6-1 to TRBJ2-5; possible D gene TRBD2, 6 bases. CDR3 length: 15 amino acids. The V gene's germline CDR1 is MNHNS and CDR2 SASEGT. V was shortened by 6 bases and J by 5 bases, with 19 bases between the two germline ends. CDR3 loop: CASRKVTGERETQYF. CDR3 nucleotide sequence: TGTGCCAGCAGGAAGGTGACGGGGGAGCGGGAGACCCAGTACTTC.

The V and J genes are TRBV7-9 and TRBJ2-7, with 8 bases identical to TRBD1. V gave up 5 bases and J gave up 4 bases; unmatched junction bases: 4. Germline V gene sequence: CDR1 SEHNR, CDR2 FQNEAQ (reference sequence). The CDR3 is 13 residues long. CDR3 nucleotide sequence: TGTGCCAGCAGCCAGGGGGCGCGGTACGAGCAGTACTTC. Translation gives CASSQGARYEQYF.

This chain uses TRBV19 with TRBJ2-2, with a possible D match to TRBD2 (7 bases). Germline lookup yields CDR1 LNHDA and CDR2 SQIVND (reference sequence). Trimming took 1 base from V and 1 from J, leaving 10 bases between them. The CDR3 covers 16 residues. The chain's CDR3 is CASSIAAGQNTGELFF. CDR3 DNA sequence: TGTGCCAGTAGTATAGCAGCGGGACAGAACACCGGGGAGCTGTTTTTT.